The next 21 T cell receptor beta chains were all read from a single sample in a study of long-term antiretroviral therapy in people with HIV. The immunoSEQ assay was v3.0, run at survey level. Clones were sequenced by immunoSEQ multiplex PCR, and TCRdb holds only the in-frame ones, with some missing. Of 15,000 to 20,000 clones listed, 78% are singletons. Sample: unsorted PBMCs, taken at the start of antiretroviral therapy, before treatment. Receptors originate from a woman in her thirties or forties with HIV.

The V gene is TRBV6-5, the J gene TRBJ1-1; TRBD1 might be the D (5 bases). This CDR3 comprises 14 residues. V lost 2 bases and J 7 bases, leaving 14 bases between the germline ends. The germline V gene encodes CDR1 MNHEY and CDR2 SVGAGI. CDR3 protein: CASSYAVGGIEAFF. The CDR3 DNA reads TGTGCCAGCAGTTACGCTGTGGGGGGTATTGAAGCTTTCTTT.

CDR3 DNA: TGTGCCAGCAGCCACACCCAGAGGGAGGGGCTGGGGGAGACCCAGTACTTC. Translated, it gives CASSHTQREGLGETQYF. The rearrangement joins TRBV4-2 to TRBJ2-5; 7 nucleotides agree with TRBD2. CDR3 length: 17 residues. V dropped 3 bases and J dropped 5; count of bases not matched to a gene: 15. Germline loops: CDR1 LGHNA, CDR2 YNFKEQ.

The V and J genes are TRBV2 and TRBJ2-7; D not resolved. The CDR3 covers 14 residues. The V gene lost 11 bases and the J gene lost 1 base, with 18 bases spanning the gap. CDR1 SNHLY and CDR2 FYNNEI come from the germline V gene. The DNA for the CDR3 is TGTGCCTTCCCCACCCCGGGCCGTTCCTACGAGCAGTACTTC. Amino acid sequence: CAFPTPGRSYEQYF.

The chain is built from TRBV7-8 and TRBJ2-5; D uncertain. Germline CDR1 SGHVS, CDR2 FQNEAQ. Trimming took off 0 bases at V and 0 bases at J, with 5 bases between the two ends. CDR3 size: 14 residues. The CDR3 region is CASSLAPHQETQYF. CDR3 DNA sequence: TGTGCCAGCAGCTTAGCGCCGCACCAAGAGACCCAGTACTTC. The whole variable domain, remainder taken from reference TRBV7-8 and TRBJ2-5, is GAGVSQSPRYKVAKRGQDVALRCDPISGHVSLFWYQQALGQGPEFLTYFQNEAQLDKSGLPSDRFFAERPEGSVSTLKIQRTQQEDSAVYLCASSLAPHQETQYFGPGTRLLVL.

This clone was observed a handful of times. The V call is TRBV2, the J call TRBJ1-1, with unresolved D. CDR3 length: 16 residues. Trimming removed 3 bases from V and 3 bases from J, with 17 bases in between. The germline V gene has CDR1 SNHLY and CDR2 FYNNEI. The CDR3 sequence: CASSDWRTPGDTEAFF. Written as DNA, the CDR3 is TGTGCCAGCAGTGATTGGAGGACGCCCGGGGACACTGAAGCTTTCTTT.

The chain carries TRBV18 and TRBJ1-2; D perhaps matches TRBD1 (5 bases). The CDR3 has 12 residues. Germline V CDR1 and CDR2: KGHSH, LQKENI. V lost 3 bases and J lost 6, with 8 bases in between. CDR3 coding DNA: TGTGCCAGCTCACCGCAGGGTGATGGCTACACCTTC. Amino acids: CASSPQGDGYTF.

The V call is TRBV6-5, the J call TRBJ1-5; D is unclear. The germline V gene encodes CDR1 MNHEY and CDR2 SVGAGI. The CDR3 contains 15 residues. The ends were cut back, 0 bases at V and 7 bases at J, with 13 bases in the middle. CDR3 sequence: CASSYSPGKGQPQHF. CDR3 bases: TGTGCCAGCAGTTACTCCCCCGGGAAGGGACAGCCCCAGCATTTT.

The chain is built from TRBV5-1 and TRBJ2-3; 11 nucleotides match TRBD2. This CDR3 contains 16 residues. The trim removed 2 bases at V and 2 bases at J, leaving 4 bases unmatched. Germline CDR1 and CDR2: SGHRS and YFSETQ. CDR3 amino acids: CASSLASGGITDTQYF. CDR3 sequence (DNA): TGCGCCAGCAGCTTAGCTAGCGGGGGGATCACAGATACGCAGTATTTT.

This rearrangement joins TRBV7-9 to TRBJ1-1, with a possible D match to TRBD1 (6 bases). The V gene lost 4 bases and the J gene lost 3 bases, with 12 bases spanning the gap. This CDR3 comprises 14 residues. Germline assignment: CDR1 SEHNR and CDR2 FQNEAQ (reference sequence). This CDR3 is CASSSRDTYTEAFF. The CDR3 DNA reads as TGTGCCAGCAGCTCCCGGGACACCTACACTGAAGCTTTCTTT.

V usage is TRBV9 and J usage is TRBJ2-2; perhaps D is TRBD1 or TRBD2 (6 bases each). Germline CDR1 is SGDLS and CDR2 is YYNGEE. This CDR3 region has 14 residues. The germline V and J ends were trimmed by 0 bases and 6 bases, with 9 bases remaining between them. CDR3 region: CASSVDGGPGELFF. CDR3 nucleotide sequence: TGTGCCAGCAGCGTAGACGGGGGCCCCGGGGAGCTGTTTTTT.

The V call is TRBV6-5, the J call TRBJ1-2; TRBD1 matches at 9 bases. The CDR3 totals 13 residues. Germline V gene data show CDR1 as MNHEY and CDR2 as SVGAGI. V dropped 6 bases and J dropped 7; count of bases not matched to a gene: 6. The CDR3 protein is CASSSDRGSGYTF. The CDR3 DNA reads TGTGCCAGCAGCTCGGACAGGGGAAGTGGCTACACCTTC.

The V gene is TRBV28, the J gene TRBJ1-2, with no clear D. Germline loops: CDR1 MDHEN, CDR2 SYDVKM. The CDR3 has 16 residues. Trimming shortened V by 7 bases and J by 2 bases, and 20 bases separated the two germline ends. The CDR3 spells CASKRVSKLVNYGYTF. In DNA, the CDR3 is TGTGCCAGCAAAAGGGTATCCAAACTTGTAAACTATGGCTACACCTTC.

The sample holds a few counts of this clone. At the DNA level, this CDR3 is encoded by other sequences in the same sample as well. The chain couples TRBV30 to TRBJ2-3, with a possible D match to TRBD1 (5 bases). Germline CDR1 and CDR2: GTSNPN and SVGIG (reference sequence). The V end was cut by 0 bases, the J end by 1 base, with 5 bases between. The CDR3 totals 13 residues. Written as DNA, the CDR3 is TGTGCCTGGAGTGTAGGGGGCACAGATACGCAGTATTTT. It translates to CAWSVGGTDTQYF.

The CDR3 is CASFAGGRSGELFF. DNA for the CDR3: TGTGCCAGCTTCGCGGGGGGGCGTTCCGGGGAGCTGTTTTTT. The V call is TRBV2, the J call TRBJ2-2; 9 positions agree with TRBD2. This CDR3 is 14 amino acids long. Trimming cost V 8 bases and J 6 bases; bases outside gene matches: 7. Germline values: CDR1 SNHLY, CDR2 FYNNEI. The variable domain in full, with the rest retrieved from reference TRBV2 and TRBJ2-2, is EPEVTQTPSHQVTQMGQEVILRCVPISNHLYFYWYRQILGQKVEFLVSFYNNEISEKSEIFDDQFSVERPDGSNFTLKIRSTKLEDSAMYFCASFAGGRSGELFFGEGSRLTVL.

The CDR3 here is CASSGLRASGNTIYF. CDR3 sequence (DNA): TGTGCCAGCAGCGGGCTCAGGGCGTCTGGAAACACCATATATTTT. The J gene is TRBJ1-3, the V gene TRBV9; tentative D call: TRBD1 (5 bases). The CDR3 extends over 15 amino acids. Trimming stripped 3 bases from V and 1 base from J, with 11 bases between. Germline V CDR1 and CDR2: SGDLS, YYNGEE.

This sequence joins TRBV20-1 and TRBJ1-1, with no clear D. This CDR3 spans 11 amino acids. Germline assignment: CDR1 DFQATT and CDR2 SNEGSKA (reference sequence). CDR3 protein: CRADLNTEAFF. Written as DNA, the CDR3 is TGCAGGGCGGACCTGAACACTGAAGCTTTCTTT.

The chain is built from TRBV4-1 and TRBJ1-6, with TRBD1 as a possible D gene (5 bases). Germline values: CDR1 MGHRA, CDR2 YSYEKL. Trimming took 2 bases from V and 6 from J, leaving 14 bases between them. The CDR3 spans 16 residues. CDR3 protein: CASSQPTRDPNSPLHF. CDR3 in DNA: TGCGCCAGCAGCCAACCCACCCGGGACCCTAATTCACCCCTCCACTTT.

This clone has more than one count but fewer than ten. The chain couples TRBV5-1 to TRBJ2-7; D is possibly TRBD2 (6 bases). The CDR3 length is 15 residues. The germline V gene has CDR1 SGHRS and CDR2 YFSETQ. V was pared by 4 bases and J by 0 bases, with 14 bases between. In nucleotides, the CDR3 is TGCGCCAGCAGCCTCGGGACTCCAAGCTCCTACGAGCAGTACTTC. Its protein product is CASSLGTPSSYEQYF.

CDR3 region: CASSPTGLFGNTIYF. Written as DNA, the CDR3 is TGTGCCAGCAGCCCTACGGGACTCTTTGGAAACACCATATATTTT. The chain recombines TRBV5-5 with TRBJ1-3, with D possibly matching TRBD1 (5 bases). V lost 4 bases and J 3 bases, leaving 14 bases between the germline ends. CDR1 and CDR2 (germline): SGHKS, YYEKEE (reference sequence). The CDR3 is 15 amino acids.

The chain couples TRBV2 to TRBJ2-1; D perhaps matches TRBD2 (6 bases). Trimming took off 8 bases at V and 3 bases at J, with 11 bases between the two ends. This CDR3 is 13 amino acids long. The germline V gene has CDR1 SNHLY and CDR2 FYNNEI. Here the CDR3 DNA reads TGTGCCAGCCTGGCGGGGCGCTACAATGAGCAGTTCTTC. Translated: CASLAGRYNEQFF.

The CDR3 sequence: CASSWDRDMGSPLHF. The CDR3 nucleotides read TGTGCCAGCAGCTGGGACAGAGACATGGGTTCACCCCTCCACTTT. The rearrangement links TRBV28 to TRBJ1-6; 7 bases are shared with TRBD1. V dropped 6 bases and J dropped 9; count of bases not matched to a gene: 11. The CDR3 is made up of 15 amino acids. Germline values: CDR1 MDHEN, CDR2 SYDVKM. Filled out from reference TRBV28 and TRBJ1-6, the complete variable domain reads DVKVTQSSRYLVKRTGEKVFLECVQDMDHENMFWYRQDPGLGLRLIYFSYDVKMKEKGDIPEGYSVSREKKERFSLILESASTNQTSMYLCASSWDRDMGSPLHFGNGTRLTVT.